The rows below give T cell receptor beta chains drawn from one sample of a study of neurological immune-mediated disorders. TCRdb reprocessed the 5' RACE reads via MiXCR and lists one record per CDR3 protein. The sample has 60,000 to 70,000 distinct CDR3 sequences; over 4% are singletons. The specimen was PBMCs. The receptors originated from a human donor with multiple sclerosis. The donor label of this sample is uncertain. Both conserved end residues are part of each CDR3. D genes are given only for firm matches. Clone size appears in some rows only: once, few, many, or a class for an expanded clone.

j_call	d_call	v_call	clone_size	cdr3_aa	cdr3_nt
TRBJ1-5	TRBD1	TRBV30	many	CAWSVTGTGNQPQHF	TGTGCCTGGAGTGTAACCGGGACAGGGAATCAGCCCCAGCATTTT
TRBJ2-2	NA	TRBV15	many	CATSRDHLGELFF	TGTGCCACCAGCAGAGATCACTTGGGGGAGCTGTTTTTT
TRBJ2-1	NA	TRBV10-3	many	CAISETGDEQFF	TGTGCCATCAGTGAGACTGGTGATGAGCAGTTCTTC
TRBJ1-2	TRBD1	TRBV5-1	many	CASSFEPGQGFYGYTF	TGCGCCAGCAGCTTCGAACCGGGACAGGGTTTCTATGGCTACACCTTC
TRBJ1-2	NA	TRBV5-1	many	CASSSSLYGYTF	TGCGCCAGCAGTTCCTCACTTTATGGCTACACCTTC
TRBJ1-2	NA	TRBV5-5	many	CASSFSGTANYGYTF	TGTGCCAGCAGCTTTTCGGGAACAGCAAATTATGGCTACACCTTC
TRBJ1-5	NA	TRBV6-6	many	CASSYRRSSNQPQHF	TGTGCCAGCAGTTACAGGCGTTCTAGCAATCAGCCCCAGCATTTT
TRBJ1-2	NA	TRBV6-6	NA	CATSRGNGYTF	TGTGCCACCTCCCGGGGCAACGGCTACACCTTC
TRBJ2-1	NA	TRBV2	many	CASSDSRQVSYNEQFF	TGTGCCAGCTCCGATTCGAGACAGGTGTCCTACAATGAGCAGTTCTTC
TRBJ2-1	NA	TRBV5-1	many	CASSGTPSYNEQFF	TGCGCCAGCAGCGGGACGCCCTCCTACAATGAGCAGTTCTTC
TRBJ1-5	NA	TRBV6-1	many	CASSSRGGIYSNQPQHF	TGTGCCAGCAGTTCAAGGGGGGGAATATATAGCAATCAGCCCCAGCATTTT
TRBJ1-3	NA	TRBV5-1	many	CASSLGDGSGNTIYF	TGCGCCAGCAGCTTGGGAGACGGCTCTGGAAACACCATATATTTT
TRBJ2-2	TRBD2	TRBV20-1	many	CSARKGGRNTGELFF	TGCAGTGCTAGAAAGGGAGGGAGAAACACCGGGGAGCTGTTTTTT
TRBJ1-2	TRBD1	TRBV12-3/TRBV12-4	NA	CATATGNYSYTF	TGTGCCACCGCGACAGGGAACTATAGCTATACCTTC
TRBJ2-4	TRBD1	TRBV7-7	few	CASSLMGQGVRAAKNIQYF	TGTGCCAGCAGCTTAATGGGACAGGGTGTTAGAGCGGCCAAAAACATTCAGTACTTC
TRBJ1-1	TRBD1	TRBV6-5	many	CASSYYGTAYSDTEAFF	TGTGCCAGCAGTTACTACGGGACAGCCTATTCGGACACTGAAGCTTTCTTT
TRBJ1-3	TRBD1	TRBV6-2/TRBV6-3	many	CASSQRTGPSGNTIYF	TGTGCCAGCAGCCAACGGACAGGACCTTCTGGAAACACCATATATTTT
TRBJ1-1	TRBD1	TRBV5-1	many	CASSIGDRGNTEAFF	TGCGCCAGCAGCATCGGGGACAGGGGGAACACTGAAGCTTTCTTT
TRBJ1-1	NA	TRBV20-1	many	CSARAARQGRHEAFF	TGCAGTGCTAGAGCCGCCAGGCAGGGACGCCATGAAGCTTTCTTT
TRBJ2-7	TRBD2	TRBV7-6	many	CASSLGAGGPYEQYF	TGTGCCAGCAGCTTAGGGGCGGGGGGACCCTACGAGCAGTACTTC
TRBJ1-4	TRBD1	TRBV6-5	NA	CASSYSTGGGRNEKLFF	TGTGCCAGCAGTTACTCGACAGGGGGCGGAAGGAATGAAAAACTGTTTTTT
TRBJ1-5	NA	TRBV5-5	many	CASSLAGGPNQPQHF	TGTGCCAGCAGCTTGGCCGGGGGGCCCAATCAGCCCCAGCATTTT
TRBJ2-7	NA	TRBV5-5	many	CASSLQFLPSYEQYF	TGTGCCAGCAGCTTACAATTCCTACCCTCCTACGAGCAGTACTTC
TRBJ2-3	TRBD2	TRBV9	many	CASSVGPAGGGDTQYF	TGTGCCAGCAGCGTAGGTCCAGCGGGGGGCGGAGATACGCAGTATTTT